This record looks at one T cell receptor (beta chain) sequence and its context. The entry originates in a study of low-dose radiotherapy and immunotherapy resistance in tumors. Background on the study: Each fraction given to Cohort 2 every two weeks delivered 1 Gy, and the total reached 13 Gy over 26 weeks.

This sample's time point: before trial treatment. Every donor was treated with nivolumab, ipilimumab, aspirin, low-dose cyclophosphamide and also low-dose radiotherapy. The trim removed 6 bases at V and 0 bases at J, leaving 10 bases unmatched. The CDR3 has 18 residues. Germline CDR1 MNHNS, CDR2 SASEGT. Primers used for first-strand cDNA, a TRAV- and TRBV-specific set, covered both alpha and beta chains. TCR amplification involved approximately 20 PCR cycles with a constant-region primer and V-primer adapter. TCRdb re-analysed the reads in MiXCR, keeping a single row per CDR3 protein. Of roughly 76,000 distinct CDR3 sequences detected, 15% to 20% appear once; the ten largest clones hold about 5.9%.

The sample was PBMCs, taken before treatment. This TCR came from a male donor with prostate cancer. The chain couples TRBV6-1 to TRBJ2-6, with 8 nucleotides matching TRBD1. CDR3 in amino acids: CASRYPGTGVSGANVLTF. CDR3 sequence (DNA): TGTGCCAGCAGGTATCCCGGGACAGGCGTCTCTGGGGCCAACGTCCTGACTTTC.